The 5 T cell receptor beta chains below all came from one sample that was sequenced in a study of blood T cells in healthy people across ages. Combining a sample-barcoded 5' primer with a J-beta primer mix, a second PCR ran for about 6 to 12 cycles. TCRdb re-called the 5' RACE reads with MiXCR, one entry per CDR3 protein. The data show under 1,100,000 distinct CDR3 sequences, around 27% seen once. The data were also submitted as part of a second study, on T cells of mothers and their children.

The sequenced sample was blood. The receptor set was obtained from a girl aged 2-10 years in good health.

This clonotype was seen more than once but under ten times. The gene calls are TRBV7-2 and TRBJ2-2; D is undetermined. Deletions cut 3 bases from V and 4 bases from J, with 6 bases between. Germline V gene data show CDR1 as SGHTA and CDR2 as FQGNSA. CDR3 size: 13 residues. The CDR3 region has the DNA TGTGCCAGCAGCTTCGACTTCACCGGGGAGCTGTTTTTT. Amino acid sequence: CASSFDFTGELFF.

Only a few counts were recorded for this clonotype. The chain recombines TRBV20-1 with TRBJ2-7; the match to TRBD2 covers 7 bases. This CDR3 comprises 11 residues. CDR1 is DFQATT, CDR2 SNEGSKA, per germline (reference sequence). The J segment lost 3 bases and the V segment lost 6 bases, leaving 2 bases of the junction unmatched. CDR3 in amino acids: CSAGGNYEQYF. For the CDR3, the DNA is TGCAGTGCCGGGGGGAACTACGAGCAGTACTTC.

The V call is TRBV9, the J call TRBJ2-7, with TRBD1 matching 10 bases. The CDR3 is made up of 15 amino acids. With V trimmed by 4 bases and J by 2 bases, 6 bases remained unmatched. The germline V gene has CDR1 SGDLS and CDR2 YYNGEE. CDR3 bases: TGTGCCAGCAGCCCTGACAGGGGGCCCGCCTACGAGCAGTACTTC. Amino acids: CASSPDRGPAYEQYF.

The genes are TRBV29-1 and TRBJ2-1; 9 bases are shared with TRBD1. The CDR3 runs to 12 residues. CDR1 is SQVTM, CDR2 ANQGSEA, per germline. V shed 6 bases and J 7 bases; nucleotides not matched to a gene: 4. CDR3 sequence (DNA): TGCAGCGTAGGGACAGGGTTTAATGAGCAGTTCTTC. Translating gives CSVGTGFNEQFF.

Ten or more counts support this clonotype. V usage is TRBV2 and J usage is TRBJ2-5; a possible D gene is TRBD1 (6 bases). There are 15 residues in the CDR3. Germline V gives CDR1 SNHLY, CDR2 FYNNEI. The ends were cut back, 6 bases at V and 1 base at J, with 15 bases in the middle. The CDR3 sequence is CASRIRDTPQETQYF. CDR3 coding DNA: TGTGCCAGCAGAATTCGGGACACGCCCCAAGAGACCCAGTACTTC.